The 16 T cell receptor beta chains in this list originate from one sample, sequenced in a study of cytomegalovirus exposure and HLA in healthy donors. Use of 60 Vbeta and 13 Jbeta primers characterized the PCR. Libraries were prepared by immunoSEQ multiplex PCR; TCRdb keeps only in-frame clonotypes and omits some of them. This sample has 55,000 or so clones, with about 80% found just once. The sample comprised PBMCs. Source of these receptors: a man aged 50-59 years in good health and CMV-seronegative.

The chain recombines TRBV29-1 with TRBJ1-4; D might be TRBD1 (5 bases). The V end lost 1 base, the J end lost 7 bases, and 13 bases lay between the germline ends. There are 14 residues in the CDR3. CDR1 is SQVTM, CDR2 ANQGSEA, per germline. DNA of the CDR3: TGCAGCGTTGAAGTTCGACAGATGGGTGAAAAACTGTTTTTT. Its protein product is CSVEVRQMGEKLFF.

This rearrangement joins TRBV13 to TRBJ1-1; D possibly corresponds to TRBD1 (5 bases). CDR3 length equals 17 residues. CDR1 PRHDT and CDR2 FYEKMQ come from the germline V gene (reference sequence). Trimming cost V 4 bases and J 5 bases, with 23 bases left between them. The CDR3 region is CASSSRDSTPWGTEAFF. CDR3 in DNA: TGTGCCAGCAGCTCGCGGGACTCCACTCCATGGGGGACTGAAGCTTTCTTT. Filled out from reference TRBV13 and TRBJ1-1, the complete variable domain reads AAGVIQSPRHLIKEKRETATLKCYPIPRHDTVYWYQQGPGQDPQFLISFYEKMQSDKGSIPDRFSAQQFSDYHSELNMSSLELGDSALYFCASSSRDSTPWGTEAFFGQGTRLTVV.

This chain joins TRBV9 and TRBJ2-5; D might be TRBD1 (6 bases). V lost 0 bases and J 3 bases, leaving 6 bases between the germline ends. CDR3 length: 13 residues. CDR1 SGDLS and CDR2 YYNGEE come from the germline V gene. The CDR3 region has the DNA TGTGCCAGCAGCGTAGACAGGGAAGAGACCCAGTACTTC. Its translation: CASSVDREETQYF.

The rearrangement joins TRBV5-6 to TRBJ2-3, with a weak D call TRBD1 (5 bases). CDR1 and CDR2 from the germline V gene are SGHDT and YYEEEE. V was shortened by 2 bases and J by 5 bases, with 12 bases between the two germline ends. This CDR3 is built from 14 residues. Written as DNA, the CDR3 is TGTGCCAGCAGCTTAGGGGCTGCGAGAGATACGCAGTATTTT. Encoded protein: CASSLGAARDTQYF.

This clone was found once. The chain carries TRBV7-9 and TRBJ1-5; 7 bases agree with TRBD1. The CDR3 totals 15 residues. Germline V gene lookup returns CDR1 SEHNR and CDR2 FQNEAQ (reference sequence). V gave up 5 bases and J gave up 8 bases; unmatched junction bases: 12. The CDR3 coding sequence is TGTGCCAGCAGCACTAACAGGGGTTTTTCGGAGCCCCAGCATTTT. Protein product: CASSTNRGFSEPQHF. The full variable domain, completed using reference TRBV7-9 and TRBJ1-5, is DTGVSQNPRHKITKRGQNVTFRCDPISEHNRLYWYRQTLGQGPEFLTYFQNEAQLEKSRLLSDRFSAERPKGSFSTLEIQRTEQGDSAMYLCASSTNRGFSEPQHFGDGTRLSIL.

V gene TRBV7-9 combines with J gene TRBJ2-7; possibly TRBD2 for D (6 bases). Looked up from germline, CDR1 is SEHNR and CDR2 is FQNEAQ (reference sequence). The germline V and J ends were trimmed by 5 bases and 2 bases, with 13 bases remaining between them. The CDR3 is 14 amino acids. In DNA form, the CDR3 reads TGTGCCAGCAGCCCGGACGGGACTCCCTACGAGCAGTACTTC. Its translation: CASSPDGTPYEQYF.

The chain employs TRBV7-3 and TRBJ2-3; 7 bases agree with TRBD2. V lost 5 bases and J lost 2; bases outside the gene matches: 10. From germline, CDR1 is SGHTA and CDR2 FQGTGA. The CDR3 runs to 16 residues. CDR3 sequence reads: CASSSNRGEITDTQYF. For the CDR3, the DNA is TGTGCCAGCAGCAGCAACCGGGGGGAAATCACAGATACGCAGTATTTT.

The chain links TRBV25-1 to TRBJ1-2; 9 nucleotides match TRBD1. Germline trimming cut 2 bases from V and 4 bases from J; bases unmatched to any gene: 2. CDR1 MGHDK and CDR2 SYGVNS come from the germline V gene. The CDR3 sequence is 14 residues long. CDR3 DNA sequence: TGTGCCAGCAGTGAACCGGGACAGGGCTATGGCTACACCTTC. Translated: CASSEPGQGYGYTF.

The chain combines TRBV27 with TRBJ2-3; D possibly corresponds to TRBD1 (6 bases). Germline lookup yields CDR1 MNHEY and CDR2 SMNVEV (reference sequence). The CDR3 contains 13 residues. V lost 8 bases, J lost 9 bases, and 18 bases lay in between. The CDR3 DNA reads TGTGCCAGCTTGGACAGCGTCTTGGGGACGCAGTATTTT. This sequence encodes CASLDSVLGTQYF.

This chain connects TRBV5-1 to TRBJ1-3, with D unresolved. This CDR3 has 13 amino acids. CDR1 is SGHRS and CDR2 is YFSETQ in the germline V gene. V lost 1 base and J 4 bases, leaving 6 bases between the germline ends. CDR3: CASSLSQGNTIYF. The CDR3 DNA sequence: TGCGCCAGCAGCTTGTCACAGGGAAACACCATATATTTT.

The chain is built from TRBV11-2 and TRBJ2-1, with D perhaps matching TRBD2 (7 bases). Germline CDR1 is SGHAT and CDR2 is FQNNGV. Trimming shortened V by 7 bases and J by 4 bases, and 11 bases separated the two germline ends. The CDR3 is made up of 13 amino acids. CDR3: CASMKGGYNEQFF. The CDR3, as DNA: TGTGCCAGCATGAAGGGGGGGTACAATGAGCAGTTCTTC.

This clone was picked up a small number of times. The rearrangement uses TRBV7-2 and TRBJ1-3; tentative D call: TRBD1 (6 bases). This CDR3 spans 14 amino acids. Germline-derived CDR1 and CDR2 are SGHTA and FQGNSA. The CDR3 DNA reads TGTGCTTCTCAATGGGACAACTCTGGAAACACCATATATTTT. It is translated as CASQWDNSGNTIYF. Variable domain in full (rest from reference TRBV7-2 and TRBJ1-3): GAGVSQSPSNKVTEKGKDVELRCDPISGHTALYWYRQSLGQGLEFLIYFQGNSAPDKSGLPSDRFSAERTGGSVSTLTIQRTQQEDSAVYLCASQWDNSGNTIYFGEGSWLTVV.

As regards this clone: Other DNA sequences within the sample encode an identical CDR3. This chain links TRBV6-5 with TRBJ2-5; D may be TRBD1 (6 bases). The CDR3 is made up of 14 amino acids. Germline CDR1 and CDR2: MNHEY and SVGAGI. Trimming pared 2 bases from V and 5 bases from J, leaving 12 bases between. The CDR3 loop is CASSYEWGRETQYF. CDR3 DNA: TGTGCCAGCAGTTACGAATGGGGGCGCGAGACCCAGTACTTC.

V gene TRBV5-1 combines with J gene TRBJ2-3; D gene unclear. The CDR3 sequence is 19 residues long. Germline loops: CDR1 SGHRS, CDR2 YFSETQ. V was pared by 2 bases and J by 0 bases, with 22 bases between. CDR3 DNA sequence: TGCGCCAGCAGCTTCCTCACTCCTTCCCTCGGTCGCAGCACAGATACGCAGTATTTT. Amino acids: CASSFLTPSLGRSTDTQYF.

CDR3 amino acids: CASSLGSSGGAGGDEQFF. CDR3 in DNA: TGTGCCAGCAGCTTGGGGTCTAGCGGGGGGGCCGGAGGTGATGAGCAGTTCTTC. This chain uses TRBV5-4 with TRBJ2-1, with 12 positions matching TRBD2. The CDR3 is 18 residues long. V trimming: 0 bases; J trimming: 8 bases; junction bases outside the gene matches: 12. CDR1 and CDR2 (germline): SGHNT, YYREEE (reference sequence).

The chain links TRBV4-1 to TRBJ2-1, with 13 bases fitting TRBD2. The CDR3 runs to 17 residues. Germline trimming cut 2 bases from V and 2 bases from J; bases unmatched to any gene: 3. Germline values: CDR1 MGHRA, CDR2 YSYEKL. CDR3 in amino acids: CASSQPGLAGPYNEQFF. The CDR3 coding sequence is TGCGCCAGCAGCCAACCGGGACTAGCGGGACCCTACAATGAGCAGTTCTTC.